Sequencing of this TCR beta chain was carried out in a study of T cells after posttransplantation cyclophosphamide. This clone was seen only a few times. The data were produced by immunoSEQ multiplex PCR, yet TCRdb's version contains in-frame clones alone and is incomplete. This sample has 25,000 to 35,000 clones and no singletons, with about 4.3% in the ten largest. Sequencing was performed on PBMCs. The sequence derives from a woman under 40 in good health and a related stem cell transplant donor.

The CDR3 protein is CASSPDLVQGYEQYF. In DNA form, the CDR3 reads TGTGCCAGCAGCCCAGATCTCGTACAGGGCTACGAGCAGTACTTC. The chain links TRBV4-2 to TRBJ2-7; D is perhaps TRBD1 (6 bases). V was clipped by 4 bases and J by 3 bases, with 16 bases between them. This CDR3 has 15 amino acids. CDR1 LGHNA and CDR2 YNFKEQ come from the germline V gene.